The clone carrying this T cell receptor (beta chain) was found a few times. These data are taken from a study of blood T cell repertoires in COVID-19. Looking at the study overall: Nucleic acid was either cDNA or gDNA, and it came from T cells, B-cell-depleted T cells, or PBMCs.

Seattle patients were enrolled during active infection and followed longitudinally. Sequencing used immunoSEQ multiplex PCR; TCRdb keeps in-frame clones, though not all of them. The data contain 40,000 or so clones, 87% of them seen just once; the ten biggest clones take up roughly 4.3%. Germline lookup yields CDR1 LNHNV and CDR2 YYDKDF (reference sequence). The V and J ends lost 0 bases and 5 bases respectively, with 19 bases between them. The CDR3 covers 17 residues. Sequenced sample: peripheral blood. The gene calls are TRBV15 and TRBJ1-2, with D unclear. The receptor comes from a man aged 60-69 years with COVID-19, enrolled during active disease. The CDR3: CATSRDSNSPGTYGYTF. For the CDR3, the DNA is TGTGCCACCAGCAGAGATTCTAATTCCCCAGGTACGTATGGCTACACCTTC.